Given below is one T cell receptor beta chain in context. The antigen it recognizes is unknown. Base qualities are not provided; no much larger clone lies one nucleotide away. Peripheral blood CD8+ and CD4+ T cells from healthy donors, Susac syndrome patients and multiple sclerosis patients were profiled using high-throughput TCR beta sequencing. The multiple sclerosis controls were treatment-naive patients who had stable or active relapsing-remitting disease and met the revised McDonald criteria. Bulk CD8+ and CD4+ T cells were purified by magnetic negative isolation, whereas CD8+ TEMRA cells were enriched by FACS. Blood was drawn into EDTA tubes, processed within 24 hours, and PBMCs were isolated by density gradient centrifugation. PBMCs intended for TCR sequencing were cryopreserved in liquid nitrogen and thawed later in a water bath at 37 degrees C. The sorted or isolated CD4+, CD8+ and CD8+ TEMRA cells had a purity of 90% or higher.

This record belongs to a study of CD8 T cells in Susac syndrome (dated by TCRdb to 2018 to 2020). As for the study more broadly: The study used repertoire sequencing to test whether antigen drove CD8+ T cell activation and differentiation in Susac syndrome. CD8+ T cell repertoire clonality was compared between more than 9 healthy donors, approximately 14 Susac syndrome patients and around 15 multiple sclerosis patients. Overall results and qualifications from the work: The number of individuals in the TCR sequencing and HLA analysis was recognized as being relatively small.

RNA was extracted using the RNeasy kit, and roughly 0.5 to 1 microgram was reverse transcribed with random hexamers. The immunoSEQ multiplex PCR assay, covering 54 Vbeta and 13 Jbeta segments, was used to amplify TCR beta CDR3 regions. PCR amplification bias was corrected by using a synthetic template baseline for primer optimization and computational correction. In the original analysis: Reads were assigned to V, D and J genes according to IMGT and analyzed in immunoSEQ Analyzer, with only productive sequences retained. To calculate clonality, Shannon entropy was normalized by log2 of the number of productive unique sequences and then subtracted from one. For each patient and control, public and private clones were evaluated within the 100 most prevalent clones. Susac-specific clones were defined as absent from healthy and MS cohorts, over a thousand published viral clones and other ImmuneACCESS disease sequences. TCRdb's own reprocessing of the public reads used fastp at Q25 and MiXCR and kept productive beta chains. Entries are consolidated by CDR3 protein sequence, retaining the most common genes and DNA. For this entry, the V and J calls and clone size follow TCRdb and not the study's own pipeline. The sample table lists about 150,000 distinct CDR3 sequences, 95% of them with a count of one. The ten most abundant clones make up 0.14% to 0.15% of the sample.

The CDR3 sequence holds 16 residues, the cysteine and phenylalanine included. Just the 48-base CDR3 DNA is kept, in frame starting at base 1. V is cut by 3 bases and J by 0 bases, and the space between the germline ends is 9 bases. The sequence derives from a human donor with multiple sclerosis. Sequencing input: CD8+ T cells from PBMCs. The rearrangement joined TRBV12-3 or TRBV12-4 to TRBJ2-6, with the D gene not confidently named. The encoded CDR3 is CASSFPDPSGANVLTF. The sequenced DNA: TGTGCCAGCAGTTTCCCCGATCCCTCTGGGGCCAACGTCCTGACTTTC.